Shown below are 14 T cell receptor beta chains from a single sample sequenced in a study of blood T cell repertoires in COVID-19. Clones were sequenced by immunoSEQ multiplex PCR, and TCRdb holds only the in-frame ones, with some missing. The table has some 150,000 clones, roughly four fifths seen once. Material: peripheral blood. These receptors all come from a human donor with acute or convalescent COVID-19. The donor label of this sample is uncertain.

The chain combines TRBV7-9 with TRBJ1-2, with a possible D match to TRBD1 (5 bases). There are 14 residues in the CDR3. V was clipped by 1 base and J by 3 bases, with 9 bases between them. Germline CDR1 reads SEHNR; CDR2 reads FQNEAQ (reference sequence). CDR3 DNA: TGTGCCAGCAGCTTAGGCGGAGGGGACTATGGCTACACCTTC. It encodes CASSLGGGDYGYTF.

This clone was observed a few times. The CDR3 sequence: CSASRAGELFF. The CDR3 DNA follows: TGCAGCGCCTCCAGGGCCGGGGAGCTGTTTTTT. The chain has TRBV29-1 and TRBJ2-2; D possibly corresponds to TRBD1 (5 bases). The CDR3 has 11 amino acids. Between the trimmed V and J ends, which lost 7 bases and 6 bases, there was a span of 9 bases. Germline V gene lookup returns CDR1 SQVTM and CDR2 ANQGSEA.

This clone was observed once. This rearrangement joins TRBV4-1 to TRBJ1-1, with 8 positions matching TRBD1. Germline CDR1 and CDR2: MGHRA and YSYEKL. V lost 6 bases to trimming and J lost 1 base; unmatched junction nucleotides: 10. The CDR3 runs to 16 residues. The chain's CDR3 is CASSPSTDRGNTEAFF. As DNA, the CDR3 is TGCGCCAGCAGTCCCAGTACCGACAGGGGGAACACTGAAGCTTTCTTT.

The gene calls are TRBV5-1 and TRBJ1-5, with D perhaps TRBD1 (6 bases). The CDR3 covers 14 residues. Germline CDR1 is SGHRS and CDR2 is YFSETQ. Trimming cost V 0 bases and J 5 bases, with 9 bases left between them. For the CDR3, the DNA is TGCGCCAGCAGCTTGGTTTCAGGGGATCAGCCCCAGCATTTT. Amino acid sequence: CASSLVSGDQPQHF. Variable domain in full (rest from reference TRBV5-1 and TRBJ1-5): KAGVTQTPRYLIKTRGQQVTLSCSPISGHRSVSWYQQTPGQGLQFLFEYFSETQRNKGNFPGRFSGRQFSNSRSEMNVSTLELGDSALYLCASSLVSGDQPQHFGDGTRLSIL.

V and J are TRBV25-1 and TRBJ2-7, with TRBD1 identical over 12 bases. Germline V gene sequence: CDR1 MGHDK, CDR2 SYGVNS. The CDR3 is made up of 14 amino acids. V shed 5 bases, J shed 5 bases, and the junction held 4 bases outside the gene matches. CDR3 DNA: TGTGCCAGCAGTTTGGGACAGGGGGCCCACGAGCAGTACTTC. Translated: CASSLGQGAHEQYF.

The chain combines TRBV30 with TRBJ1-1; D may be TRBD1 (6 bases). The CDR3 totals 13 residues. Germline V gives CDR1 GTSNPN, CDR2 SVGIG (reference sequence). Trimming left V 5 bases short and J 10 bases short, with 20 bases between. The CDR3 region is CAWGAQGSSVAFF. The CDR3 coding sequence is TGTGCCTGGGGGGCGCAGGGGAGTAGCGTAGCTTTCTTT.

The rearrangement joins TRBV9 to TRBJ2-7, with D unclear. The ends were cut back, 0 bases at V and 0 bases at J, with 10 bases in the middle. Germline V CDR1 and CDR2: SGDLS, YYNGEE. This CDR3 is built from 15 residues. The CDR3 nucleotides are TGTGCCAGCAGCGTAGTAGGTGACACCTCCTACGAGCAGTACTTC. It encodes CASSVVGDTSYEQYF.

This chain connects TRBV5-1 to TRBJ2-7; 10 positions match TRBD2. Per the germline V gene, CDR1 is SGHRS and CDR2 is YFSETQ. J gave up 3 bases and V 0 bases, and 0 bases lay outside the gene matches. This CDR3 has 14 amino acids. The CDR3 sequence: CASSLGTSGYEQYF. CDR3 coding DNA: TGCGCCAGCAGCTTGGGGACTAGCGGCTACGAGCAGTACTTC.

The table lists this clone with a few counts. This chain joins TRBV29-1 and TRBJ2-2; the D gene is possibly TRBD2 (5 bases). The CDR3 totals 13 residues. The ends were cut back, 7 bases at V and 7 bases at J, with 16 bases in the middle. Germline CDR1 SQVTM, CDR2 ANQGSEA. CDR3 in DNA: TGCAGCGCCCGCCCACGTGAGGGCGGGGAGCTGTTTTTT. This translates into CSARPREGGELFF.

The J gene is TRBJ1-6, the V gene TRBV11-2; D is possibly TRBD1 (6 bases). Trimming cost V 4 bases and J 5 bases, with 15 bases left between them. The germline gives CDR1 SGHAT, CDR2 FQNNGV. This CDR3 region has 16 residues. In nucleotides, the CDR3 is TGTGCCAGCAGCTCCCAGGGGATGGCTAATAATTCACCCCTCCACTTT. It codes for CASSSQGMANNSPLHF.

The chain employs TRBV7-9 and TRBJ1-1; the match to TRBD1 covers 9 bases. The CDR3 loop spans 14 amino acids. Trimming removed 5 bases from V and 5 bases from J; junction bases left unmatched: 6. Looked up from germline, CDR1 is SEHNR and CDR2 is FQNEAQ (reference sequence). CDR3 loop: CASSPQGAATEAFF. DNA for the CDR3: TGTGCCAGCAGCCCACAGGGGGCAGCGACTGAAGCTTTCTTT.

The chain has TRBV6-5 and TRBJ2-7; tentatively, D is TRBD1 (5 bases). The length of the CDR3 is 15 residues. The V gene lost 10 bases and the J gene lost 1 base, with 20 bases spanning the gap. Germline loops: CDR1 MNHEY, CDR2 SVGAGI. CDR3 nucleotide sequence: TGTGCCACGAACTTAGAGGACATAGGTTCCTACGAGCAGTACTTC. Its translation: CATNLEDIGSYEQYF.

The count of this clone is one. The V call is TRBV5-1, the J call TRBJ1-5; the match to TRBD1 covers 10 bases. J was trimmed by 6 bases and V by 2 bases; bases with no gene match: 5. Germline-derived CDR1 and CDR2 are SGHRS and YFSETQ. The CDR3 length is 15 residues. Written as DNA, the CDR3 is TGCGCCAGCAGCTTCGGGACAGGGGAAGGTCAGCCCCAGCATTTT. This codes for CASSFGTGEGQPQHF.

The CDR3 nucleotides are TGTGCCAGCAGTGCGCCGGACACCAACACCGGGGAGCTGTTTTTT. This translates into CASSAPDTNTGELFF. J is TRBJ2-2 and V is TRBV25-1; TRBD1 is a possible D gene (5 bases). Germline CDR1 reads MGHDK; CDR2 reads SYGVNS. Deletions cut 4 bases from V and 2 bases from J, with 11 bases between. CDR3 length equals 15 residues.